These 22 T cell receptor beta chains came from one sample sequenced in a study of shared clonotypes between healthy human individuals. Naive CD8 cells, CD45RO-negative and positively selected for CCR7, excluded terminally differentiated effector memory CD45RA+ cells. Clones were sequenced by immunoSEQ multiplex PCR, and TCRdb holds only the in-frame ones, with some missing. The table has around 1.9 million clones, around 93% seen once; the top ten hold around 1.7%. The sequenced sample was naive CD8+ T cells from PBMCs. Receptor source: a young man in good health. Some clones in this sample may be carry-over from other donors' samples.

V usage is TRBV28 and J usage is TRBJ2-1; D is uncertain. Germline CDR1 reads MDHEN; CDR2 reads SYDVKM. The CDR3 is 14 residues long. The ends were cut back, 6 bases at V and 10 bases at J, with 19 bases in the middle. The CDR3 protein is CASRPHAGIWEQFF. The CDR3 coding sequence is TGTGCCAGCAGACCCCACGCCGGAATCTGGGAGCAGTTCTTC.

The chain has TRBV7-9 and TRBJ1-2, with a possible D match to TRBD1 (6 bases). Germline V gene sequence: CDR1 SEHNR, CDR2 FQNEAQ (reference sequence). The CDR3 is 13 residues long. Trimming removed 5 bases from V and 12 bases from J, with 19 bases in between. DNA for the CDR3: TGTGCCAGCAGCCCTGAATTAACAGGGTATCACACCTTC. Its translation: CASSPELTGYHTF.

Comments on this clone: In the same sample, other DNA sequences code for this CDR3. This chain joins TRBV7-9 and TRBJ2-7; D is uncertain. V was trimmed by 5 bases and J by 3 bases, leaving 11 bases between them. This CDR3 contains 13 residues. CDR1 and CDR2 from the germline V gene are SEHNR and FQNEAQ (reference sequence). CDR3 loop: CASSPKESYEQYF. The CDR3 DNA reads as TGTGCCAGCAGCCCAAAGGAGAGCTACGAGCAGTACTTC.

V usage is TRBV4-1 and J usage is TRBJ2-5; 13 positions match TRBD2. The CDR3 is 16 amino acids. V gave up 1 base and J gave up 2 bases; unmatched junction bases: 1. Germline lookup yields CDR1 MGHRA and CDR2 YSYEKL. In nucleotides, the CDR3 is TGCGCCAGCAGCCAAGGGACTAGCGGGGGACAAGAGACCCAGTACTTC. As protein: CASSQGTSGGQETQYF.

The chain recombines TRBV19 with TRBJ2-3; the D is unclear. Trimming shortened V by 3 bases and J by 5 bases, and 15 bases separated the two germline ends. The CDR3 length is 15 residues. Germline-derived CDR1 and CDR2 are LNHDA and SQIVND (reference sequence). CDR3 DNA: TGTGCCAGTAGTATCGGCACAACTCGGGTAGATACGCAGTATTTT. Encoded protein: CASSIGTTRVDTQYF. The variable domain in full, completed from reference TRBV19 and TRBJ2-3, reads DGGITQSPKYLFRKEGQNVTLSCEQNLNHDAMYWYRQDPGQGLRLIYYSQIVNDFQKGDIAEGYSVSREKKESFPLTVTSAQKNPTAFYLCASSIGTTRVDTQYFGPGTRLTVL.

The chain is built from TRBV23-1 and TRBJ1-5; D is unclear. TRBV23-1 is labeled an ORF, and its function is uncertain. The CDR3 is made up of 17 amino acids. Trimming pared 4 bases from V and 8 bases from J, leaving 24 bases between. The DNA of the CDR3 is TGCGCCAGCAGTCGACTTTGTGGATGCGGATGGACGAAGCCCCAGCATTTT. This encodes CASSRLCGCGWTKPQHF.

This clone was seen a single time. The V gene is TRBV5-6, the J gene TRBJ1-2; no clear D. The CDR3 is 12 amino acids. The germline gives CDR1 SGHDT, CDR2 YYEEEE. Trimming pared 3 bases from V and 8 bases from J, leaving 11 bases between. CDR3 DNA sequence: TGTGCCAGCAGCTCCTCCATTACAGGCTACACCTTC. This gives the protein CASSSSITGYTF.

This chain joins TRBV9 and TRBJ2-7, with D maybe TRBD2 (6 bases). The CDR3 sequence is 14 residues long. V lost 3 bases to trimming and J lost 3 bases, with 13 bases between them. CDR1 and CDR2 from the germline V gene are SGDLS and YYNGEE. The CDR3 DNA follows: TGTGCCAGCAGCGGCCCCGGGACTGACTACGAGCAGTACTTC. Residues: CASSGPGTDYEQYF.

The CDR3 loop reads CASSLPGLAGGQETQYF. The DNA of the CDR3 is TGTGCCAGCAGCCTCCCGGGACTAGCGGGAGGTCAAGAGACCCAGTACTTC. The chain recombines TRBV7-9 with TRBJ2-5, with 15 nucleotides matching TRBD2. There are 17 residues in the CDR3. Per the germline V gene, CDR1 is SEHNR and CDR2 is FQNEAQ (reference sequence). V gave up 5 bases and J gave up 2 bases; unmatched junction bases: 6. Variable domain in full (rest from reference TRBV7-9 and TRBJ2-5): DTGVSQNPRHKITKRGQNVTFRCDPISEHNRLYWYRQTLGQGPEFLTYFQNEAQLEKSRLLSDRFSAERPKGSFSTLEIQRTEQGDSAMYLCASSLPGLAGGQETQYFGPGTRLLVL.

The chain's CDR3 is CASSPDSIQETQYF. Here the CDR3 DNA reads TGTGCCAGCTCACCTGACAGTATCCAAGAGACCCAGTACTTC. The rearrangement uses TRBV18 and TRBJ2-5; a weak D match, TRBD1 (5 bases). The germline V gene has CDR1 KGHSH and CDR2 LQKENI. V lost 3 bases, J lost 1 base, and 9 bases lay in between. The CDR3 sequence is 14 residues long.

Written as DNA, the CDR3 is TGTGCCAGCAGCTTACTAGGGTTGAGTGAGACCCAGTACTTC. Protein sequence: CASSLLGLSETQYF. The chain carries TRBV7-9 and TRBJ2-5, with unresolved D. The CDR3 contains 14 residues. Germline lookup yields CDR1 SEHNR and CDR2 FQNEAQ (reference sequence). The V gene lost 2 bases and the J gene lost 5 bases, with 12 bases spanning the gap.

This chain uses TRBV19 with TRBJ2-1, with 11 positions matching TRBD2. Germline-derived CDR1 and CDR2 are LNHDA and SQIVND (reference sequence). The V and J ends lost 10 bases and 6 bases, in that order; junction bases with no gene match: 11. The CDR3 extends over 15 amino acids. The DNA of the CDR3 is TGTGCCACCGGCCGTCTAGCGGGAGGTGGCAATGAGCAGTTCTTC. Its protein product is CATGRLAGGGNEQFF.

With regard to this clone: The sample carries other DNA sequences with the same CDR3. CDR3 sequence reads: CASSFRPTYEQYF. DNA of the CDR3: TGTGCCAGCAGCTTCCGGCCTACCTACGAGCAGTACTTC. The rearrangement links TRBV5-4 to TRBJ2-7; unclear D gene. V lost 2 bases, J lost 2 bases, and 8 bases lay in between. This CDR3 has 13 amino acids. Germline V gives CDR1 SGHNT, CDR2 YYREEE (reference sequence).

The chain carries TRBV28 and TRBJ1-1; D not resolved. CDR1 and CDR2 from the germline V gene are MDHEN and SYDVKM. With 1 base removed from V and 9 bases from J, the gap between germline ends came to 21 bases. The CDR3 loop spans 16 amino acids. CDR3 protein: CASSLFPGEEVPQAFF. The CDR3 DNA reads as TGTGCCAGCAGTTTATTTCCCGGCGAGGAGGTCCCTCAAGCTTTCTTT.

The V and J genes are TRBV19 and TRBJ2-2, with D maybe TRBD1 (5 bases). Germline CDR1 is LNHDA and CDR2 is SQIVND (reference sequence). The CDR3 is 13 amino acids. The ends were cut back, 1 base at V and 7 bases at J, with 7 bases in the middle. CDR3 region: CASSIGGLGELFF. Written as DNA, the CDR3 is TGTGCCAGTAGTATAGGGGGCCTCGGGGAGCTGTTTTTT. The full variable domain, with the rest looked up from reference TRBV19 and TRBJ2-2, is DGGITQSPKYLFRKEGQNVTLSCEQNLNHDAMYWYRQDPGQGLRLIYYSQIVNDFQKGDIAEGYSVSREKKESFPLTVTSAQKNPTAFYLCASSIGGLGELFFGEGSRLTVL.

This rearrangement joins TRBV27 to TRBJ2-3; TRBD1 aligns across 9 bases. CDR1 MNHEY and CDR2 SMNVEV come from the germline V gene (reference sequence). After removal of 5 bases from V and 0 bases from J, the junction contained 12 bases not matched to a gene. The CDR3 loop spans 18 amino acids. The CDR3 DNA reads TGTGCCAGCAGTAAGCCGACAGGGGGAAGCATGAGCACAGATACGCAGTATTTT. Protein product: CASSKPTGGSMSTDTQYF.

As regards this clone: The sample contains more than one DNA sequence encoding this CDR3. The chain uses TRBV13 and TRBJ2-1; D is unclear. V dropped 0 bases and J dropped 6 bases, with 3 bases sitting between them. The CDR3 has 12 amino acids. Germline assignment: CDR1 PRHDT and CDR2 FYEKMQ (reference sequence). CDR3 in amino acids: CASSLGPNEQFF. The CDR3 nucleotides read TGTGCCAGCAGCTTAGGCCCCAATGAGCAGTTCTTC.

The chain is built from TRBV28 and TRBJ2-7; 7 positions match TRBD2. J was trimmed by 0 bases and V by 2 bases; bases with no gene match: 7. The CDR3 has 16 residues. Germline CDR1 reads MDHEN; CDR2 reads SYDVKM. In nucleotides, the CDR3 is TGTGCCAGCAGTTTAACCACTAGCGAACACTCCTACGAGCAGTACTTC. Its translation: CASSLTTSEHSYEQYF.

The chain recombines TRBV5-1 with TRBJ2-1; no definite D call. The V gene's germline CDR1 is SGHRS and CDR2 YFSETQ. The CDR3 has 15 amino acids. The V end lost 7 bases, the J end lost 2 bases, and 16 bases lay between the germline ends. CDR3 in DNA: TGCGCCAGCCGCCCCCGTGCACAGACCTACAATGAGCAGTTCTTC. Its protein product is CASRPRAQTYNEQFF.

The gene calls are TRBV25-1 and TRBJ1-4; D gene ambiguous. V lost 3 bases to trimming and J lost 0 bases, with 17 bases between them. The CDR3 extends over 18 amino acids. The germline V gene has CDR1 MGHDK and CDR2 SYGVNS. The DNA of the CDR3 is TGTGCCAGCAGTGATTCCTGGGAGGTTCTTGCAACTAATGAAAAACTGTTTTTT. Translation: CASSDSWEVLATNEKLFF.

This clone has only one observation. The chain uses TRBV7-9 and TRBJ2-7; 12 bases align to TRBD2. The CDR3 contains 15 residues. V dropped 4 bases and J dropped 4; count of bases not matched to a gene: 5. Germline V gene lookup returns CDR1 SEHNR and CDR2 FQNEAQ (reference sequence). The CDR3 region has the DNA TGTGCCAGCAGCTCAGGACTAGCGGGACGATACGAGCAGTACTTC. It specifies CASSSGLAGRYEQYF.

The rearrangement links TRBV10-3 to TRBJ1-4; maybe TRBD1 (6 bases). V lost 3 bases, J lost 6 bases, and 14 bases lay in between. The V gene's germline CDR1 is ENHRY and CDR2 SYGVKD. The CDR3 runs to 15 residues. The chain's CDR3 is CAISDWAGEDEKLFF. CDR3 nucleotides: TGTGCCATCAGTGATTGGGCAGGGGAGGATGAAAAACTGTTTTTT.